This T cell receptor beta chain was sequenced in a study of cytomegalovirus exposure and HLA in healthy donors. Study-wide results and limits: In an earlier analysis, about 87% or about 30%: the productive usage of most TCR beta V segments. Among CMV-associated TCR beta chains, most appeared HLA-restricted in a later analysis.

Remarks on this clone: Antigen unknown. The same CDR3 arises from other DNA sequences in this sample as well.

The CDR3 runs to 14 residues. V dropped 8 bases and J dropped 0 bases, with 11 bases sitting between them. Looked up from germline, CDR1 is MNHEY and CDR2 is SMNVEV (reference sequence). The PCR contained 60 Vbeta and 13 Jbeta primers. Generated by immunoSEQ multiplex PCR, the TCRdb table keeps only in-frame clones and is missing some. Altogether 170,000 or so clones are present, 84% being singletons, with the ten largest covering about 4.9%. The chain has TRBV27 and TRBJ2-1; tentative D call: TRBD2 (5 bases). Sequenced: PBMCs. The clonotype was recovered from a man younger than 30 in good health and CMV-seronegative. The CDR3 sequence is CASSRGSSYNEQFF. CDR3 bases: TGTGCCAGCTCAAGAGGGAGCTCCTACAATGAGCAGTTCTTC.